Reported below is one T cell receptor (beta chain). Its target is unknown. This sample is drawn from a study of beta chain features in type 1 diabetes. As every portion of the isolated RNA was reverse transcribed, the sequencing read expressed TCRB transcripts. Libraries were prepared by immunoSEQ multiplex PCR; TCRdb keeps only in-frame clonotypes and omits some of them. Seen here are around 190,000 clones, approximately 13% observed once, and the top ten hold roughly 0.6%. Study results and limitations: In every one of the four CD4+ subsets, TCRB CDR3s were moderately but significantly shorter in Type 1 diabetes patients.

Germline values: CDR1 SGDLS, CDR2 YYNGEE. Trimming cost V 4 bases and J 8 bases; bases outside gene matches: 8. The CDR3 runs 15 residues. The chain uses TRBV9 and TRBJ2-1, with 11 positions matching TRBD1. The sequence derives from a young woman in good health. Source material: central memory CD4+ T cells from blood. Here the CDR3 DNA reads TGTGCCAGCAGCATAGGACAGGGGGCGGCCCATGAGCAGTTCTTC. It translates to CASSIGQGAAHEQFF.